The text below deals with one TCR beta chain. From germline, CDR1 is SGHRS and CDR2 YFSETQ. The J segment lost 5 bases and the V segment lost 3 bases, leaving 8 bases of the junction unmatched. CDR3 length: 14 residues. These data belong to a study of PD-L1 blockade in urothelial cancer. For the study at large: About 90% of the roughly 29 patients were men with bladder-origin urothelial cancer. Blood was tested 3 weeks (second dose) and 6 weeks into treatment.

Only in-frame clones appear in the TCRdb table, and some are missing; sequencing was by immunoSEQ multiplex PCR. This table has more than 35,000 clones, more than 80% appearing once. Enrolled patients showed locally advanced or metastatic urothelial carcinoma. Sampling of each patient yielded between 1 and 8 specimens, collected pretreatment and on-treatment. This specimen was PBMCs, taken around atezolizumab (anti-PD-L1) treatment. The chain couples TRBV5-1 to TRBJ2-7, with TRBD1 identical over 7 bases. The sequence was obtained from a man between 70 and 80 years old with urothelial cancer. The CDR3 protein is CASSSRDRGHEQYF. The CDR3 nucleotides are TGCGCCAGCAGCTCCCGGGACAGAGGCCACGAGCAGTACTTC.